The rows below give T cell receptor beta chains drawn from one sample of a study of T cells in narcolepsy. Data came from immunoSEQ multiplex PCR; TCRdb stores just in-frame clones and leaves some out. Among tens of thousands of clones, around four fifths were seen once, and the ten largest hold under 1.4%. What was sequenced was CD45RA- memory CD4+ T cells from PBMCs. Source of these receptors: a human donor with narcolepsy. The CDR3 runs from the conserved cysteine through the conserved F or W. A D gene is named only where the DNA matches it firmly. Some rows mark clone size as missing; the rest say once, few, many or name a class of expanded clone.

v_call	j_call	clone_size	d_call	cdr3_nt	cdr3_aa
TRBV28	TRBJ1-6	.	.	TGTGCCAGCAGGTCCCAGGGCGCCTATAATTCACCCCTCCACTTT	CASRSQGAYNSPLHF
TRBV9	TRBJ1-2	.	.	TGTGCCAGCACCATCGGGGTCGGTAGTAACTATGGCTACACCTTC	CASTIGVGSNYGYTF
TRBV15	TRBJ1-2	.	.	TGTGCCACCAGCAGAGATCTGCGACAGAGGACCGGTGGCTACACCTTC	CATSRDLRQRTGGYTF
TRBV5-1	TRBJ2-5	.	.	TGCGCCAGCAGCTTGGAACCAAGCCAAGAGACCCAGTACTTC	CASSLEPSQETQYF
TRBV29-1	TRBJ2-2	.	.	TGCAGCGTTGAAAGAACCGGGGAGCTGTTTTTT	CSVERTGELFF
TRBV5-4	TRBJ2-6	.	.	TGTGCCAGCAGCTTGGGAGGGTCCGCGGGGGCCAACGTCCTGACTTTC	CASSLGGSAGANVLTF
TRBV11-2	TRBJ1-1	.	.	TGTGCCAGCAGGTCTCAGCTTAACACTGAAGCTTTCTTT	CASRSQLNTEAFF
TRBV7-3	TRBJ2-2	.	.	TGTGCCAGCAGCTTTTTGGGCACCGGGGAGCTGTTTTTT	CASSFLGTGELFF
TRBV28	TRBJ1-4	.	.	TGTGCCAGCGCCCCTGGGGGGCAGTCCAATGAAAAACTGTTTTTT	CASAPGGQSNEKLFF
TRBV14	TRBJ2-3	.	TRBD1	TGTGCCAGCAGCGCACTGGACAGGGGAATCGGTACGCAGTATTTT	CASSALDRGIGTQYF
TRBV27	TRBJ2-6	once	.	TGTGCCAGCAGTTTCGGGGGACCTGGGGCCAACGTCCTGACTTTC	CASSFGGPGANVLTF
TRBV10-3	TRBJ2-7	.	.	TGTGCCATCAGGAACCGTTTGACCTACGAGCAGTACTTC	CAIRNRLTYEQYF
TRBV5-8	TRBJ2-1	.	TRBD1	TGTGCCAGCAGCTTCGGGACAGGGGTTTACAATGAGCAGTTCTTC	CASSFGTGVYNEQFF
TRBV2	TRBJ2-2	.	.	TGTGCCAGCAAGCCTAGCGTACGTTATACCGGGGAGCTGTTTTTT	CASKPSVRYTGELFF
TRBV5-1	TRBJ1-4	.	.	TGCGCCAGCAGCTTGAGCTCCGCTGGGGTTAATGAAAAACTGTTTTTT	CASSLSSAGVNEKLFF
TRBV7-8	TRBJ1-2	.	.	TGTGCCAGCAGCCCCCAACGGGCCAGTGACTATGGCTACACCTTC	CASSPQRASDYGYTF
TRBV5-1	TRBJ2-7	.	.	TGCGCCAGCAGCCGGGACCTTTACGAGCAGTACTTC	CASSRDLYEQYF
TRBV28	TRBJ2-7	.	.	TGTGCCAGCAGGTGGGACCCCAAGGGTGGCGAGCAGTACTTC	CASRWDPKGGEQYF
TRBV5-1	TRBJ1-1	.	.	TGCGCCAGCAGCTTGGGAGGAAGGAAGAACACTGAAGCTTTCTTT	CASSLGGRKNTEAFF
TRBV2	TRBJ1-4	.	.	TGTGCCAGCAGTCGGGATTTACCAACTAATGAAAAACTGTTTTTT	CASSRDLPTNEKLFF
TRBV5-1	TRBJ2-6	.	.	TGCGCCAGCAGCTTGGTGGCCGGGGGGCCTTACTCTGGGGCCAACGTCCTGACTTTC	CASSLVAGGPYSGANVLTF
TRBV5-1	TRBJ2-1	.	.	TGCGCCAGCAGCTTGGCCGGGGCCAACAATGAGCAGTTCTTC	CASSLAGANNEQFF
TRBV28	TRBJ2-7	.	TRBD2	TGTGCCAGCAGTGTCGCTAGCGGGTTCTCCTACGAGCAGTACTTC	CASSVASGFSYEQYF
TRBV7-8	TRBJ2-5	.	.	TGTGCCAGCAGCTTAGAGGGTACGGCCCAGTACTTC	CASSLEGTAQYF
TRBV19	TRBJ2-7	.	TRBD2	TGTGCCAGTAGTGGGACTAGCGGGAGTAGTACCACGGTGCAGTACTTC	CASSGTSGSSTTVQYF
TRBV7-2	TRBJ2-2	.	.	TGTGCCAGCAGCTTAGGACCAACGACCGGGGAGCTGTTTTTT	CASSLGPTTGELFF
TRBV5-6	TRBJ2-5	.	.	TGTGCCAGCAGCTTGTTGGGAAGGTCCCAAGAGACCCAGTACTTC	CASSLLGRSQETQYF
TRBV4-1	TRBJ2-6	.	.	TGCGCCAGCAGCTTTAGGAGTGCTGGGGCCAACGTCCTGACTTTC	CASSFRSAGANVLTF
TRBV7-9	TRBJ1-2	.	TRBD1	TGTGCCACCCAGAAGGGACAGTCTAACTTCTATGGCTACACCTTC	CATQKGQSNFYGYTF
TRBV19	TRBJ2-2	.	TRBD1	TGTGCCAGTAGCTACCCCGGGACAGTCACCGGGGAGCTGTTTTTT	CASSYPGTVTGELFF
TRBV20-1	TRBJ1-2	.	.	TGCAGTGCCATAGTCCGCTATGGCTACACCTTC	CSAIVRYGYTF
TRBV11-2	TRBJ2-3	.	.	TGTGCCAGCAGCTTCAACGCGGGGAGAGAACAGTATTTT	CASSFNAGREQYF
TRBV28	TRBJ1-5	few	.	TGTGCCAGCAGTTTCCCCCCGGGTCAGCCCCAGCATTTT	CASSFPPGQPQHF
TRBV6-1	TRBJ2-5	.	TRBD2	TGTGCCAGCAGCGCGGGACTAGTTCGGGAGACCCAGTACTTC	CASSAGLVRETQYF
TRBV7-6	TRBJ2-7	.	.	TGTGCCAGCAGCTTAGGAGGTGATGGGGGCGAGCAGTACTTC	CASSLGGDGGEQYF
TRBV29-1	TRBJ1-2	.	.	TGCAGCGTTTCGGGGGGTGCCTATGGCTACACCTTC	CSVSGGAYGYTF
TRBV6-5	TRBJ2-7	.	TRBD1	TGTGCCAGCACTTACGATAGGGACAGGGCGGGCGAGCAGTACTTC	CASTYDRDRAGEQYF
TRBV10-2	TRBJ1-1	.	.	TGCGCCAGCAGGAGGGGGGAGGGAACTGAAGCTTTCTTT	CASRRGEGTEAFF
TRBV6-1	TRBJ1-1	.	TRBD1	TGTGCCAGCAGGTTTACAGGGGGCGCGGGCACTGAAGCTTTCTTT	CASRFTGGAGTEAFF
TRBV5-6	TRBJ2-1	.	TRBD2	TGTGCCAGCAGCTTGACTAGCGGGAGAGGAAATGAGCAGTTCTTC	CASSLTSGRGNEQFF
TRBV30	TRBJ2-7	.	TRBD2	TGTGCCTGGACCTCCGGGACTAGCGTCAGGCAGTACTTC	CAWTSGTSVRQYF
TRBV28	TRBJ1-1	.	.	TGTGCCAGCAAGGCCTTACAGCTTTTTAACACTGAAGCTTTCTTT	CASKALQLFNTEAFF
TRBV2	TRBJ1-6	few	.	TGTGCCAGCAGCTCCGGGAGATGGGATTCACCCCTCCACTTT	CASSSGRWDSPLHF
TRBV19	TRBJ2-7	.	.	TGTGCCAGTAGTTCTAGGACGGCTACCTACGAGCAGTACTTC	CASSSRTATYEQYF
TRBV2	TRBJ2-7	once	.	TGTGCCAGCACACAGGGCACCTACGAGCAGTACTTC	CASTQGTYEQYF
TRBV7-6	TRBJ2-2	.	.	TGTGCCAGCAGCTTAGCAATGAGGAGCACCGGGGAGCTGTTTTTT	CASSLAMRSTGELFF
TRBV5-4	TRBJ2-5	.	.	TGTGCCAGCAGCTTGACTCTGGAGACCCAGTACTTC	CASSLTLETQYF
TRBV7-8	TRBJ2-6	.	.	TGTGCCAGCAGCTTAATTCATGGTGGGGCCAACGTCCTGACTTTC	CASSLIHGGANVLTF
TRBV6-6	TRBJ1-1	.	.	TGTGCCAGCAGTACCGGTGGGGGGAGGCCTGAAGCTTTCTTT	CASSTGGGRPEAFF
TRBV28	TRBJ2-7	.	TRBD2	TGTGCCAGCAGTTTAGCAAGCGGGGGGGCCTCCTACGAGCAGTACTTC	CASSLASGGASYEQYF
TRBV30	TRBJ2-3	.	TRBD2	TGTGCCTGCAGCGGGGGGGCTCGAGATACGCAGTATTTT	CACSGGARDTQYF
TRBV5-1	TRBJ1-6	.	.	TGCGCCAGCAGCTTGGGGCAGGGTGAAGCTTCACCCCTCCACTTT	CASSLGQGEASPLHF
TRBV28	TRBJ2-5	.	.	TGTGCCAGCAGTAAAGGAGGCGGAGTACAACAAGAGACCCAGTACTTC	CASSKGGGVQQETQYF
TRBV6-1	TRBJ2-3	.	TRBD2	TGTGCCAGCCGGACTAGCGGGAGGATGGATACGCAGTATTTT	CASRTSGRMDTQYF
TRBV30	TRBJ1-2	.	.	TGTGCCTGGAACCCTGACTATAACTATGGCTACACCTTC	CAWNPDYNYGYTF
TRBV5-1	TRBJ1-5	.	TRBD1	TGCGCCAGCAGCTCTACACCAACAGGGGCTAACAATCAGCCCCAGCATTTT	CASSSTPTGANNQPQHF
TRBV5-5	TRBJ2-7	.	TRBD2	TGTGCCAGCAGCTTGCTAAGCGGCGGGGGGGGCATATACGAGCAGTACTTC	CASSLLSGGGGIYEQYF